This T cell receptor (beta chain) originates from a study of T cells expressing NK-cell markers. Study details: Repertoires of TCR beta were obtained from T cells sorted as CD3+CD56+NKG2C+, CD3+CD56+NKG2C- and CD3+CD56-NKG2C+.

TCRdb re-called the 5' RACE reads; one entry per CDR3 protein, DNA not given. The clone table shows about 460,000 distinct CDR3 sequences, with the ten largest holding around 1.4%. Comments on this clonotype: Its cognate antigen is unknown.

CDR3 length equals 16 residues. Findings of the study overall: HCMV specificity of the expanded NKG2C+ T cell clones was not established. In about six donors, dominant CD3+CD56+NKG2C+ clones formed 1.0-7.0% of CD8+ cells. Among four donors, these clonotypes also ranked first in the CD3+CD56-NKG2C+ fraction.

Input material: blood T cells: a sorted CD56 or NKG2C T cell subset, CD4+ or CD8+ T cells, or bulk PBMC T cells (not recorded which). The genes are TRBV12-3 or TRBV12-4 and TRBJ2-2; TCRdb designates TRBD2, a call that cannot be tested without DNA. The clonotype was recovered from a woman between 45 and 60 years old in good health. The chain's CDR3 is CASSFEAGAGAGELFF.